These T cell receptor beta chains were read from a single sample in a study of T-cell memory formation after mild COVID-19. Each CDR3 protein gets one entry after TCRdb re-called the 5' RACE reads with MiXCR. The data contain almost 35,000 distinct CDR3 sequences, about 7.7% of them singletons. Source material: PBMCs or a T cell subset sorted from them (not recorded which). Every receptor here comes from a man between 18 and 35 years old who had mild COVID-19 (a few samples of this study predate the infection). Cell type and time point are not known. Each CDR3 is given with its conserved first and last residue. A D gene is named only where the DNA matches it firmly. Clone size appears in some rows only: once, few, many, or a class for an expanded clone.

clone_size cdr3_length j_call v_call d_call cdr3_nt cdr3_aa
many 14 TRBJ2-4 TRBV7-9 - TGTGCCAGCAGCTTACGGGGGCCCCAAAACATTCAGTACTTC CASSLRGPQNIQYF
many 14 TRBJ2-5 TRBV5-1 - TGCGCCAGCAGCTTATGGGGGCCCGGAGAGACCCAGTACTTC CASSLWGPGETQYF
many 15 TRBJ2-3 TRBV6-1 TRBD1 TGTGCCAGCAGTGAAGTGGGGACAGGGCCCTATACGCAGTATTTT CASSEVGTGPYTQYF
- 16 TRBJ2-5 TRBV14 - TGTGCCAGCAGCCCTGGGGTTTCGTCGGATGAAGAGACCCAGTACTTC CASSPGVSSDEETQYF
many 15 TRBJ1-5 TRBV7-2 - TGTGCCAGCAGTCCGGAGGGCAGGCCAAGGCAGCCCCAGCATTTT CASSPEGRPRQPQHF
- 15 TRBJ2-5 TRBV5-4 TRBD1 TGTGCCAGCAGCTGGACGACAGGGGCCCAAGAGACCCAGTACTTC CASSWTTGAQETQYF
many 17 TRBJ2-1 TRBV18 TRBD2 TGTGCCAGCTCACCCGTTAGGCGGGGGGGCGCCTCCAATGAGCAGTTCTTC CASSPVRRGGASNEQFF
many 17 TRBJ1-2 TRBV28 TRBD1 TGTGCCAGCAGTACCGGGACAGGGGTTCACGGTCGCTATGGCTACACCTTC CASSTGTGVHGRYGYTF
many 14 TRBJ2-1 TRBV20-1 TRBD2 TGCAGTGCCACGCTAGCGGGGGGGCAGAACGAGCAGTTCTTC CSATLAGGQNEQFF
many 13 TRBJ2-2 TRBV5-6 - TGTGCCAGCAGCCTAGGACCCGTCGGGGAGCTGTTTTTT CASSLGPVGELFF
- 15 TRBJ2-3 TRBV6-1 TRBD2 TGTGCCAGCAGTGCCTATAGCGGGGGGAAAGATACGCAGTATTTT CASSAYSGGKDTQYF
few 13 TRBJ2-2 TRBV2 - TGTGCCAGCAGTCTTGATTACACCGGGGAGCTGTTTTTT CASSLDYTGELFF
many 21 TRBJ2-1 TRBV4-2 TRBD2 TGTGCCAGCAGACCCACCCTCACTAGCGGGGGGCTGCTCAGTGCCTACAATGAGCAGTTCTTC CASRPTLTSGGLLSAYNEQFF
many 15 TRBJ1-1 TRBV5-1 - TGCGCCAGCAGCTTCGTTGGGGGGACCCAGTCTGAAGCTTTCTTT CASSFVGGTQSEAFF
- 13 TRBJ2-3 TRBV5-1 - TGCGCCAGCAGCTTGCGAGTCGTGGATACGCAGTATTTT CASSLRVVDTQYF
- 14 TRBJ2-5 TRBV12-3/TRBV12-4 - TGTGCCAGCAGTCCCCGTTTTGTGGGGGAGACCCAGTACTTC CASSPRFVGETQYF
many 15 TRBJ2-2 TRBV5-6 - TGTGCCAGCAGCTCAGAGAAACAGGGCGCCGGGGAGCTGTTTTTT CASSSEKQGAGELFF
many 13 TRBJ1-6 TRBV11-2 - TGTGCCAGCAGCTTAGTCTGGGACTCACCCCTCCACTTT CASSLVWDSPLHF
medium-sized 16 TRBJ2-5 TRBV4-2 TRBD2 TGTGCCAGCAGCCAAACCGGGACTAGCGGGGGGGAGACCCAGTACTTC CASSQTGTSGGETQYF
many 16 TRBJ1-6 TRBV5-1 - TGCGCCAGCAGCTTGGATAATACAGGGTGGAGTTCACCCCTCCACTTT CASSLDNTGWSSPLHF
many 15 TRBJ2-2 TRBV12-3/TRBV12-4 TRBD2 TGTGCCAGCAGTCAAAGACTAGCGGGGACCGGGGAGCTGTTTTTT CASSQRLAGTGELFF
many 15 TRBJ1-1 TRBV5-1 - TGCGCCAGCAAGGAACCTCGCGTAGGGGACACTGAAGCTTTCTTT CASKEPRVGDTEAFF
many 16 TRBJ2-4 TRBV9 - TGTGCCAGCAGCGAACAGGCGGGCCAAGCCAAAAACATTCAGTACTTC CASSEQAGQAKNIQYF
many 15 TRBJ2-3 TRBV30 TRBD1 TGTGCCTGGAGTCACGGGACAGCTAACACAGATACGCAGTATTTT CAWSHGTANTDTQYF
many 14 TRBJ1-5 TRBV3-1 - TGTGCCAGCGGTCAGGCAGGGAGCAATCAGCCCCAGCATTTT CASGQAGSNQPQHF
- 15 TRBJ2-2 TRBV7-9 - TGTGCCAGCAGCTTTTGGGGACTTAACACCGGGGAGCTGTTTTTT CASSFWGLNTGELFF
- 17 TRBJ1-5 TRBV4-1 - TGCGCCAGCAGCCAAGAGGAATGGGGACTTCCCAATCAGCCCCAGCATTTT CASSQEEWGLPNQPQHF
many 15 TRBJ2-7 TRBV9 - TGTGCCAGCAGCGTAGATCCGGGAATCATGTACGAGCAGTACTTC CASSVDPGIMYEQYF
few 16 TRBJ1-1 TRBV19 TRBD1 TGTGCCAGTAGTACGCGAGCCAGGGGGCCGAACACTGAAGCTTTCTTT CASSTRARGPNTEAFF
many 13 TRBJ2-1 TRBV30 - TGTGCCTGGAGTTCAAGTAGTATAAATGAGCAGTTCTTC CAWSSSSINEQFF
many 16 TRBJ2-7 TRBV6-5 TRBD1 TGTGCCAGCATAAGGCGCCCGGGACAGGGAGCGGGAGAGCAGTACTTC CASIRRPGQGAGEQYF
many 14 TRBJ2-3 TRBV24-1 TRBD2 TGTGCCACCAGTTCAGGACTAGTCGCAGATACGCAGTATTTT CATSSGLVADTQYF
- 15 TRBJ1-4 TRBV4-3 - TGCGCCAGCAGCCAAGCTCCGTGGGGCAATGAAAAACTGTTTTTT CASSQAPWGNEKLFF
many 13 TRBJ2-7 TRBV19 TRBD1 TGTGCCAGTAGCCAGGGGGCTCCTTCAGGGCAGTACTTC CASSQGAPSGQYF
many 16 TRBJ1-5 TRBV7-8 TRBD1 TGTGCCAGCAGCTCACAGGGGGCTCGGTGGTATCAGCCCCAGCATTTT CASSSQGARWYQPQHF